The clone carrying this T cell receptor (beta chain) was detected ten times or more. Antigen unknown. This sample is drawn from a study of T-cell memory formation after mild COVID-19. This CDR3 is built from 16 residues. Germline assignment: CDR1 ENHRY and CDR2 SYGVKD. Trimming took off 3 bases at V and 1 base at J, with 13 bases between the two ends. TCRdb re-called the 5' RACE reads through MiXCR, storing one row per CDR3 protein. The sample holds 550,000 to 700,000 distinct CDR3 sequences, 15% to 20% seen once. Study results and limitations: What remained unconfirmed was the SARS-CoV-2 specificity of second-wave clones peaking on day 37.

This sequence joins TRBV10-3 and TRBJ2-1; D remains unclear. The TCR originated in an adult woman who had mild COVID-19 (a few samples of this study predate the infection). Cell type and time point are not known. Sequenced material: PBMCs or a T cell subset sorted from them (not recorded which). The CDR3 sequence: CAISESSRGSYNEQFF. Here the CDR3 DNA reads TGTGCCATCAGTGAAAGTTCTAGAGGATCCTACAATGAGCAGTTCTTC.